This is a list of T cell receptor beta chains from one sample in a study of blood T cells in healthy people across ages. Each CDR3 protein gets one entry after TCRdb re-called the 5' RACE reads with MiXCR. The table includes more than 450,000 distinct CDR3 sequences, about 27% detected once. The same sample was also studied in work on T cells of mothers and their children.

The sample was blood. These receptors were collected from a boy aged 2 to 10 in good health. Both conserved end residues are part of each CDR3. Fields, in order: V gene, clone size, J gene, D gene, CDR3 DNA, CDR3 protein. The D gene is left open where the match is weak. Clone size, where shown, is once, few, many, or a class for clones that have expanded.

>TRBV6-2/TRBV6-3|few|TRBJ1-1|-
TGTGTCGTCAGACGTGAGGATCGGGCTTTCTTT
CVVRREDRAFF
>TRBV28|few|TRBJ1-1|-
TGTGCCAGCACCCGCATGAGGGCCGGTGCTTTCTTT
CASTRMRAGAFF
>TRBV2|-|TRBJ2-7|TRBD2
TGTGCCAGCAGTGGGACTAGCGGGGATTACGAGCAGTACTTC
CASSGTSGDYEQYF
>TRBV12-3/TRBV12-4|-|TRBJ2-1|-
TGTGCCAGCAGTTTCCAGAATGAGCAGTTCTTC
CASSFQNEQFF
>TRBV14|many|TRBJ1-1|-
TGTGCCAGCAGCCCACGACCGGGCACTGAAGCTTTCTTT
CASSPRPGTEAFF
>TRBV11-2|few|TRBJ2-5|-
TGTGCCAGCAGCTTAGAACCCCTCAGTACCCAGTACTTC
CASSLEPLSTQYF
>TRBV12-3/TRBV12-4|-|TRBJ1-5|-
TGTGCCAGCACCTTTGGAGTGGGGGACGGGGGACACCACCGTGCTTTT
CASTFGVGDGGHHRAF
>TRBV5-1|-|TRBJ2-7|-
TGCGCCAGCAGCTTGGAGGGAATAAGCCACGAGCAGTACTTC
CASSLEGISHEQYF
>TRBV3-1|few|TRBJ2-3|-
TGTGCCAGCAGCCAAGACGCGGCGAGGACAGATACGCAGTATTTT
CASSQDAARTDTQYF
>TRBV20-1|few|TRBJ2-7|-
TGCAGTGCTAGACAACAGGGAGCAAGCGAGCAGTACTTC
CSARQQGASEQYF
>TRBV11-2|-|TRBJ2-5|-
TGTGCCAGCAGCTTATATCGGCGGAACCAAGAGACCCAGTACTTC
CASSLYRRNQETQYF
>TRBV7-9|few|TRBJ2-5|-
TGTGCCAGCAACCTCGGACGGACGAATTTAGGAGAACAAGAGACCCAGTACTTC
CASNLGRTNLGEQETQYF
>TRBV10-3|once|TRBJ1-1|-
TGTGCCATCAGTGAGAGAGCTCAGGGGAAGAACACTGAAGCTTTCTTT
CAISERAQGKNTEAFF
>TRBV7-2|few|TRBJ2-7|-
TGTGCCAGCAGCTTAGGGTCACTAGGATACGAGCAGTACTTC
CASSLGSLGYEQYF
>TRBV29-1|many|TRBJ2-5|TRBD2
TGCAGCGTTGGGTTGATTAGCGGGGGGAGAGAGACCCAGTACTTC
CSVGLISGGRETQYF
>TRBV29-1|few|TRBJ2-7|-
TGCAGCGTTGTTGGAGTCTCCTACGAGCAGTACTTC
CSVVGVSYEQYF
>TRBV5-1|few|TRBJ2-5|-
TGCGCCAGCAACCAGGGAAGGCAAGAGACCCAGTACTTC
CASNQGRQETQYF
>TRBV3-1|-|TRBJ1-2|-
TGTGCCAGCAGCCCTAAGACGACGGGACTCGGCTACACCTTC
CASSPKTTGLGYTF
>TRBV9|-|TRBJ2-7|TRBD2
TGTGCCAGCAGCGTAGAGCCTAGCGGGAGGTTCGAGCAGTACTTC
CASSVEPSGRFEQYF
>TRBV5-1|few|TRBJ2-3|-
TGCGCCAGCAGCTCAGGGGGGAACACAGATACGCAGTATTTT
CASSSGGNTDTQYF
>TRBV3-1|few|TRBJ1-1|-
TGTGCCAGCAGCCAAGAATCCGGGAAGGGGAAAGCTTTCTTT
CASSQESGKGKAFF
>TRBV10-1|once|TRBJ2-7|-
TGCGCCAGCAAGGGCAGGGACAAGCAGTACTTC
CASKGRDKQYF
>TRBV10-3|-|TRBJ2-2|-
TGTGCCATCAGTTCACGGGGGATTCCGAACACCGGGGAGCTGTTTTTT
CAISSRGIPNTGELFF
>TRBV20-1|-|TRBJ2-4|-
TGCAGTGCTAGAGATGGGAAGAAGAGGAGAAACATTCAGTACTTC
CSARDGKKRRNIQYF
>TRBV7-2|-|TRBJ1-4|-
TGTGCCAGCGCGAGAGGTGGGGTTTTTAATGAAAAACTGTTTTTT
CASARGGVFNEKLFF
>TRBV24-1|few|TRBJ2-5|-
TGTGCCACCAGCCAGGGGGGGCTGCAAGAGACCCAGTACTTC
CATSQGGLQETQYF
>TRBV7-9|few|TRBJ1-4|-
TGTGCCAGCAGCGCGGGAAATAAACTGTTTTTT
CASSAGNKLFF
>TRBV20-1|-|TRBJ2-7|-
TGCAGTGGGGGCAGGGGAAACGAGCAGTACTTC
CSGGRGNEQYF
>TRBV5-1|-|TRBJ2-6|-
TGCGCCAGCAGCTTGGTGGGTTCTTCTGGGGCCAACGTCCTGACTTTC
CASSLVGSSGANVLTF
>TRBV20-1|-|TRBJ2-4|-
TGCAGTGCTAGAGGAGGGTTGAGGAAAGTGCGAAACATTCAGTACTTC
CSARGGLRKVRNIQYF
>TRBV12-3/TRBV12-4|few|TRBJ1-2|TRBD1
TGTGCCAGCAGTCCCATTGAATCCGGGACAGTCTACACCTTC
CASSPIESGTVYTF
>TRBV13|few|TRBJ2-5|TRBD2
TGTGCCAGCAGTCTGGCGATTGCGGGAGAAGAGACCCAGTACTTC
CASSLAIAGEETQYF
>TRBV27|-|TRBJ2-5|-
TGTGCCAGCAGTTTGGGCAGGGGAGGGGAGACCCAGAACTTC
CASSLGRGGETQNF
>TRBV4-3|-|TRBJ1-2|-
TGCGCCAGCAGCCAAGATACCGGAGATACGTATGGCTACACCTTC
CASSQDTGDTYGYTF
>TRBV3-1|-|TRBJ2-1|TRBD2
TGTGCCAGCAGCCAAGATCGGTCAGGGACTAGGTCCTACAATGAGCAGTTCTTC
CASSQDRSGTRSYNEQFF
>TRBV6-1|few|TRBJ2-1|TRBD1
TGTGCCAGCAAGGGGCGGACAGGGCCAGGGAATGAGCAGTTCTTC
CASKGRTGPGNEQFF
>TRBV6-5|-|TRBJ2-2|TRBD2
TGTGCCAGCAGTTACTCATTCCTAGCGGGCGTGAACACCGGGGAGCTGTTTTTT
CASSYSFLAGVNTGELFF
>TRBV20-1|few|TRBJ2-5|-
TGCAGTGCTATAACAGGGTTTCAGTACCAAGAGACCCAGTACTTC
CSAITGFQYQETQYF
>TRBV6-1|-|TRBJ2-5|TRBD2
TGTGCCAGCAAAGAAGGACTAGCGGGGGGCCAAGAGATCCAGTACTTC
CASKEGLAGGQEIQYF
>TRBV4-1|many|TRBJ1-2|-
TGCGCCAGCAGCCAAGTTCCTTCGGGAGGCTACACCTTC
CASSQVPSGGYTF
>TRBV7-6|-|TRBJ2-3|TRBD2
TGTGCCAGCAGCTTAGGACTAGCGGATAGCTCCGATACGCAGTATTTT
CASSLGLADSSDTQYF
>TRBV30|many|TRBJ1-1|-
TGTGCCTGGAGCATAAACCGGGGAACTGAAGCTTTCTTT
CAWSINRGTEAFF
>TRBV12-3/TRBV12-4|-|TRBJ1-4|TRBD1
TGTGCCAGCAGTTTAGGGGTCAGGGGGACTAATGAAAAACTGTTTTTT
CASSLGVRGTNEKLFF
>TRBV2|-|TRBJ2-1|TRBD1
TGTGCCAGCAGCTACGGACAGGGGGGACTATACAATGAGCAGTTCTTC
CASSYGQGGLYNEQFF
>TRBV18|few|TRBJ1-1|TRBD1
TGTGCCAGCTCACTCCAGGACAGGGGCACTGAAGCTTTCTTT
CASSLQDRGTEAFF
>TRBV6-6|-|TRBJ1-1|-
TGTGCCAGCAGACAACTCCAGGCGAACACTGAAGCTTTCTTT
CASRQLQANTEAFF
>TRBV15|few|TRBJ2-7|-
TGTGCCACCAGCAGAGGACAGGCGACCTACGAGCAGTACTTC
CATSRGQATYEQYF
>TRBV7-2|many|TRBJ1-1|-
TGTGCCAGCAGCTTAGCCTTAGCCACTGAAGCTTTCTTT
CASSLALATEAFF
>TRBV7-9|few|TRBJ1-3|-
TGTGCCAGCAGCTTAGCGCGAGGACCGGCCAGGGCCTCTGGAAACACCATATATTTT
CASSLARGPARASGNTIYF
>TRBV6-1|once|TRBJ2-7|-
TGTGCCAGCAGTGACGGGCGGGGCACCTACGAGCAGTACTTC
CASSDGRGTYEQYF
>TRBV7-9|few|TRBJ1-5|TRBD1
TGTGCCAGCAGCCCCCGTTGGGGGACAGATACGCAGCATTTT
CASSPRWGTDTQHF
>TRBV4-3|-|TRBJ2-2|TRBD2
TGCGCCAGCAGCCAGGGGGGGACTAGCCACGCCGGGGAGCTGTTTTTT
CASSQGGTSHAGELFF
>TRBV10-3|-|TRBJ2-1|-
TGTGCCATCAGCCCCGAGTTCTTC
CAISPEFF